This paragraph covers one TCR beta chain sequence. The data originate from a study of cytomegalovirus exposure and HLA in healthy donors. Study-level background: From about 200 million T cells, an earlier analysis saw 120 million or so unique TCR beta sequences.

60 Vbeta and 13 Jbeta primers were used in PCR. Libraries were prepared by immunoSEQ multiplex PCR; TCRdb keeps only in-frame clonotypes and omits some of them. The table includes 80,000 to 95,000 clones, around 76% detected once. V shed 4 bases, J shed 1 base, and the junction held 3 bases outside the gene matches. This CDR3 contains 15 residues. Germline V gene data show CDR1 as SGHNT and CDR2 as YENEEA. This chain uses TRBV11-3 with TRBJ1-1; 10 nucleotides line up with TRBD1. The clonotype originates from a man between 18 and 35 years old in good health and CMV-seropositive. The specimen was PBMCs. Here the CDR3 reads CASSSRDRGNTEAFF. CDR3 sequence (DNA): TGTGCCAGCAGCTCCCGGGACAGGGGGAACACTGAAGCTTTCTTT.